Listed below are T cell receptor beta chains from one sample, sequenced in a study of T cell repertoires in cytomegalovirus infection. In TCRdb, the reads were re-called with MiXCR into one record per CDR3 protein. The table has over 250,000 distinct CDR3 sequences, about 25% seen once. Input material: PBMCs. These receptors were obtained from a human donor in good health (CMV status not recorded). Some clones in this sample may be carry-over from other donors' samples. The CDR3 runs from the conserved cysteine through the conserved F or W. Fields, in order: clone size, V gene, CDR3 length, D gene, J gene, CDR3 protein, CDR3 DNA. A D gene is named only where the DNA matches it firmly. A clone size is listed for some rows: how often the clone was seen (once, few, many), or a class if it is expanded.

-	TRBV20-1	13	-	TRBJ2-3	CSATLSGTDTQYF	TGCAGTGCCACCTTGAGCGGCACAGATACGCAGTATTTT
-	TRBV24-1	11	-	TRBJ1-1	CATSAGGAAFF	TGTGCCACCAGTGCGGGGGGCGCGGCTTTCTTT
many	TRBV7-2	14	TRBD1	TRBJ1-5	CASSLTRGDQPQHF	TGTGCCAGCAGCTTGACCAGGGGGGACCAGCCCCAGCATTTT
-	TRBV4-2	18	TRBD2	TRBJ2-2	CASSQLPSAGGDAGELFF	TGTGCCAGCAGCCAACTTCCTTCAGCGGGAGGTGACGCCGGGGAGCTGTTTTTT
-	TRBV14	13	-	TRBJ1-6	CASSLRTHSPLHF	TGTGCCAGCAGCCTCCGTACCCATTCACCCCTCCACTTT
once	TRBV20-1	15	-	TRBJ2-5	CSARVSGTAKETQYF	TGCAGTGCTAGAGTATCCGGCACAGCCAAAGAGACCCAGTACTTC
few	TRBV4-1	15	-	TRBJ2-7	CASSQGGGALYEQYF	TGTGCCAGCAGCCAAGGGGGTGGTGCCCTCTACGAGCAGTACTTC
few	TRBV18	15	-	TRBJ1-3	CASSPLQSSGNTIYF	TGTGCCAGCTCACCACTACAGAGCTCTGGAAACACCATATATTTT
few	TRBV5-6	18	TRBD2	TRBJ2-2	CASSLAGLAGPNTGELFF	TGTGCCAGCAGCTTAGCGGGACTAGCGGGACCGAACACCGGGGAGCTGTTTTTT
few	TRBV7-3	15	TRBD2	TRBJ2-5	CASSTAGAPGQTQYF	TGTGCCAGCAGCACAGCGGGGGCCCCAGGGCAGACCCAGTACTTC
-	TRBV5-1	16	-	TRBJ2-3	CASSLDGPLSTDTQYF	TGCGCCAGCAGCCTCGACGGCCCCCTTAGCACAGATACGCAGTATTTT
few	TRBV3-1	14	-	TRBJ2-5	CASSLGAVQETQYF	TGTGCCAGCAGCCTCGGGGCAGTTCAAGAGACCCAGTACTTC
-	TRBV29-1	12	-	TRBJ2-2	CSVALNTGELFF	TGCAGCGTTGCTCTTAACACCGGGGAGCTGTTTTTT
few	TRBV19	15	-	TRBJ1-5	CASSISVNSNQPQHF	TGTGCCAGTAGTATAAGCGTGAATAGCAATCAGCCCCAGCATTTT
-	TRBV7-9	15	-	TRBJ2-1	CASSPDRSGYNEQFF	TGTGCCAGCAGCCCCGACAGGAGCGGCTACAATGAGCAGTTCTTC
once	TRBV10-3	12	-	TRBJ2-7	CAISDRGYEQYF	TGTGCCATCAGTGATAGAGGGTACGAGCAGTACTTC
-	TRBV15	19	-	TRBJ1-5	CATSRGLGAAAGSNQPQHF	TGTGCCACCAGCAGAGGCCTCGGGGCGGCGGCGGGTAGCAATCAGCCCCAGCATTTT
many	TRBV6-1	13	-	TRBJ1-1	CASSEVRGSEAFF	TGTGCCAGCAGTGAAGTCAGGGGTTCTGAAGCTTTCTTT
many	TRBV7-2	14	TRBD2	TRBJ2-3	CASRPTSGRGTQYF	TGTGCCAGCAGGCCGACTAGCGGTAGGGGTACGCAGTATTTT
many	TRBV7-6	16	-	TRBJ2-7	CASSPFVAGASYEQYF	TGTGCCAGCAGCCCCTTCGTTGCAGGGGCATCCTACGAGCAGTACTTC
few	TRBV24-1	18	TRBD1	TRBJ1-2	CATSDSKWGRGPGYGYTF	TGTGCCACCAGTGATTCGAAATGGGGCAGGGGGCCGGGCTATGGCTACACCTTC
-	TRBV7-3	13	-	TRBJ2-3	CASSSGVADTQYF	TGTGCCAGCAGCTCCGGGGTAGCAGATACGCAGTATTTT
few	TRBV7-9	14	-	TRBJ2-2	CASSYIANTGELFF	TGTGCCAGCAGCTACATAGCGAACACCGGGGAGCTGTTTTTT
-	TRBV28	15	-	TRBJ2-7	CASSARQSLSYEQYF	TGTGCCAGCAGTGCCCGACAGTCCCTCTCCTACGAGCAGTACTTC
few	TRBV6-5	18	TRBD1	TRBJ2-3	CASSYSGQGVLPTDTQYF	TGTGCCAGCAGTTACTCCGGACAGGGGGTACTCCCCACAGATACGCAGTATTTT
many	TRBV7-8	16	TRBD2	TRBJ2-1	CASSLAFSGSYNEQFF	TGTGCCAGCAGCTTAGCCTTTAGCGGGAGTTACAATGAGCAGTTCTTC
many	TRBV7-2	14	-	TRBJ1-2	CASSLVVKDYGYTF	TGTGCCAGCAGCTTAGTGGTTAAGGATTACGGCTACACCTTC
-	TRBV7-2	16	-	TRBJ2-1	CASSLPPGGRYNEQFF	TGTGCCAGCAGCTTACCTCCGGGGGGCCGATACAATGAGCAGTTCTTC
few	TRBV20-1	14	-	TRBJ2-1	CSVLPSGTYNEQFF	TGCAGTGTCCTCCCTTCAGGAACGTACAATGAGCAGTTCTTC
-	TRBV28	14	TRBD1	TRBJ1-2	CASRPGTGYFGYTF	TGTGCCAGCAGGCCAGGGACAGGTTACTTTGGCTACACCTTC
-	TRBV15	17	TRBD2	TRBJ2-1	CATSRDWLTSGYNEQFF	TGTGCCACCAGCAGAGATTGGCTAACTAGCGGGTACAATGAGCAGTTCTTC
-	TRBV5-5	15	-	TRBJ2-1	CASSLGGGKLYEQFF	TGTGCCAGCAGCTTGGGCGGAGGGAAATTGTATGAGCAGTTCTTC
many	TRBV7-3	13	-	TRBJ1-1	CASSLGMNTEAFF	TGTGCCAGCAGCTTAGGGATGAACACTGAAGCTTTCTTT
many	TRBV7-3	14	-	TRBJ1-1	CASSPSGVGTEAFF	TGTGCCAGCAGCCCGTCGGGGGTGGGCACTGAAGCTTTCTTT
-	TRBV28	17	TRBD2	TRBJ2-7	CASLTSGRCPSPYEQYF	TGTGCCAGCCTGACTAGCGGGAGGTGCCCCTCACCCTACGAGCAGTACTTC
many	TRBV7-9	13	-	TRBJ2-7	CASSYAGLYEQYF	TGTGCCAGCAGCTATGCGGGCCTCTACGAGCAGTACTTC
few	TRBV12-3/TRBV12-4	15	TRBD1	TRBJ1-5	CASSYMDRWNQPQHF	TGTGCCAGCAGTTACATGGACAGGTGGAATCAGCCCCAGCATTTT
few	TRBV29-1	13	-	TRBJ2-1	CSVELGFYNEQFF	TGCAGCGTTGAACTCGGGTTCTACAATGAGCAGTTCTTC
-	TRBV4-3	15	TRBD1	TRBJ2-5	CASSPSRDRVETQYF	TGCGCCAGCAGCCCCTCCCGGGACAGGGTAGAGACCCAGTACTTC
few	TRBV3-1	14	-	TRBJ2-7	CASSQDDYSYEQYF	TGTGCCAGCAGCCAAGATGATTACTCCTACGAGCAGTACTTC
-	TRBV28	15	TRBD1	TRBJ2-5	CASSDRDRGLETQYF	TGTGCCAGCAGCGACCGGGACAGGGGGCTTGAGACCCAGTACTTC
few	TRBV29-1	14	TRBD1	TRBJ1-1	CSAKNDRGPESTFF	TGCAGCGCCAAGAACGACAGGGGGCCCGAGAGTACTTTCTTT
-	TRBV7-2	14	-	TRBJ2-5	CASSPSWGQETQYF	TGTGCCAGCAGCCCTAGTTGGGGGCAAGAGACCCAGTACTTC
few	TRBV2	14	TRBD1	TRBJ1-1	CASSEDRVFTEAFF	TGTGCCAGCAGCGAGGACAGGGTTTTCACTGAAGCTTTCTTT
few	TRBV7-2	17	TRBD2	TRBJ2-3	CASSLGTRFTRADTQYF	TGTGCCAGCAGCTTAGGGACTAGGTTCACACGGGCAGATACGCAGTATTTT
-	TRBV3-1	12	-	TRBJ1-2	CASSLSGFGYTF	TGTGCCAGCAGCCTATCAGGTTTTGGCTACACCTTC
few	TRBV19	15	TRBD1	TRBJ2-1	CASSNPGQGYNEQFF	TGTGCCAGTAGTAATCCGGGACAGGGGTACAATGAGCAGTTCTTC
few	TRBV29-1	14	-	TRBJ1-5	CSVTPWGVNQPQHF	TGCAGCGTTACCCCCTGGGGAGTAAATCAGCCCCAGCATTTT
-	TRBV4-1	16	TRBD2	TRBJ2-7	CASSQEERGSSYEQYF	TGCGCCAGCAGCCAAGAGGAGCGGGGGAGCTCCTACGAGCAGTACTTC
-	TRBV5-6	15	TRBD1	TRBJ1-5	CASSLASQGGLPQHF	TGTGCCAGCAGCTTGGCATCACAGGGGGGTCTGCCCCAGCATTTT
few	TRBV28	12	TRBD1	TRBJ2-7	CASSSGQPRQYF	TGTGCCAGCAGCTCGGGACAGCCCCGACAGTACTTC
-	TRBV29-1	15	-	TRBJ2-2	CSVKYTGLGTGELFF	TGCAGCGTGAAGTACACAGGGCTAGGCACCGGGGAGCTGTTTTTT
-	TRBV20-1	15	-	TRBJ1-1	CSAREGKFGGTEAFF	TGCAGTGCTAGAGAGGGAAAATTCGGGGGCACTGAAGCTTTCTTT